Only one count was recorded for the clone carrying this TCR beta chain. Libraries were prepared by immunoSEQ multiplex PCR; TCRdb keeps only in-frame clonotypes and omits some of them. Found here are some 79,000 clones, 75% to 90% of them singletons; the top ten hold roughly 6.7%. Trimming left V 1 base short and J 0 bases short, with 13 bases between. Germline-derived CDR1 and CDR2 are SGHNT and YYREEE (reference sequence). CDR3 length: 16 amino acids. The data originate from a study of control samples from healthy donors and cancer patients. The chain has TRBV5-4 and TRBJ1-2; D is unresolved. Sequencing was done on a sample of blood. This TCR was sampled from a man aged 45 to 65 in good health. CDR3 region: CASSLQGGSTNYGYTF. CDR3 sequence (DNA): TGTGCCAGCAGCTTGCAAGGCGGGTCGACTAACTATGGCTACACCTTC.